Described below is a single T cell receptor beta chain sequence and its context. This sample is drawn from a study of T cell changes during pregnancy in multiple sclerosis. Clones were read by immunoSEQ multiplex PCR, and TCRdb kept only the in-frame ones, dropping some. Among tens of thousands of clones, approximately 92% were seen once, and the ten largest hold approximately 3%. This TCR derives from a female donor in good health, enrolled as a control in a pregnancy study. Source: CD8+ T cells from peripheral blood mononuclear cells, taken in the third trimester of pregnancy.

In nucleotides, the CDR3 is TGTGCCTGGAGTGTACGGGGGACTAAAGATTACAATGAGCAGTTCTTC. Its protein product is CAWSVRGTKDYNEQFF. J is TRBJ2-1 and V is TRBV30; 7 bases line up with TRBD2. Germline V gene data show CDR1 as GTSNPN and CDR2 as SVGIG (reference sequence). After removal of 0 bases from V and 4 bases from J, the junction contained 9 bases not matched to a gene. CDR3 length equals 16 residues.